This T cell receptor beta chain was sequenced during a study of blood T cells in healthy people across ages. Study-level points and caveats: It was the long-lived donors that had more naive CD4+ cells and higher diversity than aged donors.

V trimming: 8 bases; J trimming: 5 bases; junction bases outside the gene matches: 21. The length of the CDR3 is 17 residues. CDR1 is SQVTM and CDR2 is ANQGSEA in the germline V gene. The use of a sample-barcoded 5' primer and a J-beta primer mix characterized a second PCR of roughly 7 to 11 cycles. Each TCR beta cDNA got a 12-nucleotide random molecular identifier. From the 5' RACE reads, TCRdb called clonotypes with MiXCR, one entry per CDR3 protein. The sample records 750,000 or so distinct CDR3 sequences, more than 20% being singletons. This clonotype showed up just a few times. What it binds is not known. The same sample was also used in a study of T cells of mothers and their children. That study adds: A few healthy Caucasian mothers and their six children donated.

The gene calls are TRBV29-1 and TRBJ2-3; 8 nucleotides align to TRBD2. The clonotype was recovered from a boy aged 5-17 years in good health. The sequenced material came from blood. The CDR3: CSIPSAGREAGGDTQYF. The CDR3 DNA reads as TGCAGCATCCCCTCGGCGGGGCGGGAGGCCGGAGGAGATACGCAGTATTTT.